This paragraph reports one TCR beta chain. As yet, its antigen is unknown. Profiling relied on immunoSEQ multiplex PCR, and the TCRdb table lists in-frame clones only, not all of them. This table has fewer than 100,000 clones, 88% appearing once. This entry belongs to a study of T cell responses to AZD1222 COVID-19 vaccine. The study's findings and limits: The span of vaccine-associated CD4 TCRs extended across spike, with dominance at 160-218 and 743-854. Repertoire sampling was restricted to post-peak T cell response timepoints. Nearly half of unique spike-specific TCRs reportedly avoided B.1.351 and B.1.1.7 mutated regions.

CDR1 SQVTM and CDR2 ANQGSEA come from the germline V gene. The CDR3 loop spans 14 amino acids. V dropped 6 bases and J dropped 1 base, with 15 bases sitting between them. The chain uses TRBV29-1 and TRBJ1-1, with D unresolved. This clonotype was sampled from an adult who received the AZD1222 COVID-19 vaccine. The specimen comprised peripheral blood, sampled 28 days after the second AZD1222 dose. The CDR3 sequence is CSVSKDGPNTEAFF. CDR3 sequence (DNA): TGCAGCGTCTCAAAAGATGGACCGAACACTGAAGCTTTCTTT.